This T cell receptor beta chain was obtained from a study of vaccination effects on CD4 cells after COVID-19. Study-level background: Post-vaccine draws lagged the second dose by a median of 72 days. Findings of the study overall: Of the vaccine-induced clones from healthy vaccinees, merely 1 of 255 recognized common cold coronaviruses as well. There was marked clonal contraction among infection- and vaccine-induced clones late after vaccination.

On this clone: Antigen specificity is unknown.

This CDR3 has 16 amino acids. The germline gives CDR1 LGHDT, CDR2 YNNKEL (reference sequence). The V and J ends lost 4 bases and 2 bases, in that order; junction bases with no gene match: 8. Assay used: immunoSEQ multiplex PCR; TCRdb lists only in-frame clones, some missing. Counted here are approximately 25,000 clones, about 70% occurring once; the ten biggest clones make up 8.2%. Prior to sequencing, the ViraFEST assay stimulated PBMC with viral peptide pools, which expanded the antigen-specific CD4+ T cells. Isolating CD4+ T cells followed more than eight days of culture. Two-dose vaccination with either BNT162b2 or mRNA-1273 was given to the participants. At days 3 and 7, half of the medium was exchanged for IL-2 medium.

This clonotype originated in a human donor who received a COVID-19 vaccine. The chain has TRBV3-1 (or the pseudogene TRBV3-2) and TRBJ2-7; 10 nucleotides agree with TRBD1. Sample: CD4+ T cells from PBMCs cultured with SARS-CoV-2 spike peptides, taken after COVID-19 vaccination. CDR3 DNA sequence: TGTGCCAGCAGCCCTTATGGGACAGGGGTCACCTACGAGCAGTACTTC. Encoded protein: CASSPYGTGVTYEQYF.